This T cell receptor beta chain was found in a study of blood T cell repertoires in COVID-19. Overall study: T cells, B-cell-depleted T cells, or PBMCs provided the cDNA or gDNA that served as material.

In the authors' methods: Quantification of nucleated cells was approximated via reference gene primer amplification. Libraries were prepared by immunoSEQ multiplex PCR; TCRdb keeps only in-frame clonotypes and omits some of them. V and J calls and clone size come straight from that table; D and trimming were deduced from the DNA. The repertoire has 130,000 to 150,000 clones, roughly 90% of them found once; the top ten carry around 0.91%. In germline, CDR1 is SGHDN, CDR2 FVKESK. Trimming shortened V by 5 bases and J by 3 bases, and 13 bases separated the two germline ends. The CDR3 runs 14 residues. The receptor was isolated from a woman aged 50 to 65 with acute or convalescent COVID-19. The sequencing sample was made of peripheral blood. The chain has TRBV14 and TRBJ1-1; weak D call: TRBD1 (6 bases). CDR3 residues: CASSSLYRDTEAFF. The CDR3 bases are TGTGCCAGCAGCTCCCTATACAGGGACACTGAAGCTTTCTTT.